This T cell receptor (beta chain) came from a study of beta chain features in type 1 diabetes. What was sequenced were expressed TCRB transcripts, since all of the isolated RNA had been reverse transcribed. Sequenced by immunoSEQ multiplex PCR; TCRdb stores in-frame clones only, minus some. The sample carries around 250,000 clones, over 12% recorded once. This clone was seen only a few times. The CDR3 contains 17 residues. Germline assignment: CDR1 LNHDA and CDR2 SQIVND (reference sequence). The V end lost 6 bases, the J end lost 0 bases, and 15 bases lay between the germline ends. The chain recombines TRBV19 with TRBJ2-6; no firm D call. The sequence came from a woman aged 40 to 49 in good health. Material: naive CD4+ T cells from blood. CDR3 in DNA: TGTGCCAGTAGATACAGTGGGTGGCACTCTGGGGCCAACGTCCTGACTTTC. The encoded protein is CASRYSGWHSGANVLTF.